A single sample is the source of the 11 T cell receptor beta chains below, sequenced in a study of cytomegalovirus exposure and HLA in healthy donors. A multiplex PCR was run with 60 Vbeta primers and 13 Jbeta primers. TCRdb keeps only in-frame clones here, not all; method: immunoSEQ multiplex PCR. The repertoire holds about 170,000 clones, with 77% as singletons. Sample: PBMCs. All receptors come from a female donor in good health and CMV-seronegative.

This chain connects TRBV7-3 to TRBJ2-1, with a tentative D call TRBD2 (6 bases). This CDR3 contains 15 residues. V gave up 5 bases and J gave up 2 bases, with 13 bases separating them. CDR1 SGHTA and CDR2 FQGTGA come from the germline V gene. The CDR3 DNA reads as TGTGCCAGCAGCCCAAAGGAGCGGGCCTACAATGAGCAGTTCTTC. Protein sequence: CASSPKERAYNEQFF.

The chain has TRBV30 and TRBJ2-5; 7 nucleotides agree with TRBD1. V gave up 4 bases and J gave up 5 bases; unmatched junction bases: 10. This CDR3 is built from 14 residues. Germline CDR1 GTSNPN, CDR2 SVGIG (reference sequence). The CDR3 DNA reads TGTGCCTGGAAGACAGGCAGGGGGACGGAGACCCAGTACTTC. Amino acids: CAWKTGRGTETQYF.

The chain links TRBV6-1 to TRBJ2-1; D remains unclear. V lost 1 base to trimming and J lost 7 bases, with 11 bases between them. The CDR3 is 14 residues long. CDR1 is MNHNS, CDR2 SASEGT, per germline. CDR3 amino acids: CASSEGTLINEQFF. CDR3 DNA: TGTGCCAGCAGTGAAGGAACGCTAATAAATGAGCAGTTCTTC.

V is TRBV9 and J is TRBJ2-2; 12 nucleotides align to TRBD2. The CDR3 sequence is 18 residues long. V was clipped by 4 bases and J by 5 bases; unmatched bases: 12. Germline V lookup: CDR1 SGDLS, CDR2 YYNGEE. The CDR3 DNA is TGTGCCAGCAGCTTACAATCCGCTAGCGGGGGGGAAACCGGGGAGCTGTTTTTT. Amino acids: CASSLQSASGGETGELFF.

The chain uses TRBV2 and TRBJ1-1, with 8 positions matching TRBD1. Germline CDR1 and CDR2: SNHLY and FYNNEI. This CDR3 is 14 amino acids long. Losses at the gene ends were 6 bases for V and 5 bases for J; bases not matched to a gene: 8. The CDR3 nucleotides are TGTGCCAGCAGACGGACAGGGACGAGGACTGAAGCTTTCTTT. Its protein product is CASRRTGTRTEAFF. Full variable domain (rest looked up from reference TRBV2 and TRBJ1-1): EPEVTQTPSHQVTQMGQEVILRCVPISNHLYFYWYRQILGQKVEFLVSFYNNEISEKSEIFDDQFSVERPDGSNFTLKIRSTKLEDSAMYFCASRRTGTRTEAFFGQGTRLTVV.

The rearrangement uses TRBV5-1 and TRBJ2-1; 9 bases map to TRBD2. From germline, CDR1 is SGHRS and CDR2 YFSETQ. The CDR3 extends over 15 amino acids. The V segment lost 2 bases and the J segment 5 bases; nucleotides outside the gene matches: 5. CDR3 region: CASSLTSGHNNEQFF. The CDR3, as DNA: TGCGCCAGCAGCTTAACTAGCGGGCATAACAATGAGCAGTTCTTC.

The chain employs TRBV19 and TRBJ2-7; a possible D gene is TRBD1 (8 bases). The CDR3 has 14 amino acids. Trimming cost V 6 bases and J 1 base, with 13 bases left between them. CDR1 is LNHDA, CDR2 SQIVND, per germline (reference sequence). The CDR3 protein is CASRAGQVSYEQYF. The CDR3 coding sequence is TGTGCCAGTAGAGCGGGACAGGTTTCCTACGAGCAGTACTTC.

The chain joins TRBV19 to TRBJ2-1; TRBD2 matches at 7 bases. The CDR3 sequence is 15 residues long. The germline CDR1 and CDR2 sequences are LNHDA and SQIVND (reference sequence). V gave up 5 bases and J gave up 9 bases; unmatched junction bases: 13. The CDR3 region has the DNA TGTGCCAGTAGTCCGCGGGGAGGGCCCGGAGGTGAGCAGTTCTTC. It translates to CASSPRGGPGGEQFF.

A few counts support this clone. CDR3 DNA sequence: TGTGCCAGCAGCGGGGGGTCAACGGGCACTGAAGCTTTCTTT. Amino acids: CASSGGSTGTEAFF. This sequence joins TRBV7-9 and TRBJ1-1; possible D gene TRBD1, 5 bases. CDR3 size: 14 residues. Looked up from germline, CDR1 is SEHNR and CDR2 is FQNEAQ (reference sequence). V shed 5 bases and J shed 4 bases, with 14 bases lying between them. The full variable domain, completed using reference TRBV7-9 and TRBJ1-1, is DTGVSQNPRHKITKRGQNVTFRCDPISEHNRLYWYRQTLGQGPEFLTYFQNEAQLEKSRLLSDRFSAERPKGSFSTLEIQRTEQGDSAMYLCASSGGSTGTEAFFGQGTRLTVV.

The chain carries TRBV4-1 and TRBJ2-1; 7 nucleotides match TRBD1. This CDR3 comprises 17 residues. V dropped 0 bases and J dropped 3; count of bases not matched to a gene: 8. Germline-derived CDR1 and CDR2 are MGHRA and YSYEKL. CDR3 in amino acids: CASSQDSLGQVYNEQFF. In nucleotides, the CDR3 is TGCGCCAGCAGCCAAGATTCCCTCGGACAGGTCTACAATGAGCAGTTCTTC.

The genes are TRBV30 and TRBJ2-3; maybe TRBD1 (6 bases). The CDR3 contains 13 residues. The V gene's germline CDR1 is GTSNPN and CDR2 SVGIG (reference sequence). V shed 0 bases and J shed 4 bases, with 8 bases lying between them. The chain's CDR3 is CAWSVEGADTQYF. The CDR3, as DNA: TGTGCCTGGAGTGTTGAGGGGGCAGATACGCAGTATTTT.